The following is a T cell receptor (beta chain) sequence with its context. This entry comes from a study of T cells after yellow fever vaccination. TCRdb called the 5' RACE reads again in MiXCR, with one record for every CDR3 protein. The table has 450,000 to 600,000 distinct CDR3 sequences, around a sixth seen once. Germline assignment: CDR1 DFQATT and CDR2 SNEGSKA (reference sequence). The V end was cut by 3 bases, the J end by 0 bases, with 3 bases between. This CDR3 is 11 amino acids long. Sequencing was performed on PBMCs, taken about 5 days after the first yellow fever vaccination. This receptor was taken from a man between 18 and 35 years old who received the YFV17D yellow fever vaccine. The V and J genes are TRBV20-1 and TRBJ2-7; D uncertain. In DNA form, the CDR3 reads TGCAGTGCTAGGGCCTCCTACGAGCAGTACGTC. Amino acids: CSARASYEQYV.